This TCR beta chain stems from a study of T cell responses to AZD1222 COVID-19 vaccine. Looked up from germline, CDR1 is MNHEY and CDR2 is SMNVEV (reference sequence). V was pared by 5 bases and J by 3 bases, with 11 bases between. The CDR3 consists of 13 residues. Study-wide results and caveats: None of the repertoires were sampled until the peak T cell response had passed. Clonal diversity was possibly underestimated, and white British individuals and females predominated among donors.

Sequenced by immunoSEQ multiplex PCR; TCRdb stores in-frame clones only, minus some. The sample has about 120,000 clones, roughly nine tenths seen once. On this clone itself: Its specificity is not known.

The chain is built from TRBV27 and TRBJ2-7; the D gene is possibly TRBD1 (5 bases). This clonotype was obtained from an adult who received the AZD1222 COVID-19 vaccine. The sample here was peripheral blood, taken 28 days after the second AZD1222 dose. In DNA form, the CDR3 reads TGTGCCAGCAGTCCCGGACATGGCTACGAGCAGTACTTC. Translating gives CASSPGHGYEQYF.